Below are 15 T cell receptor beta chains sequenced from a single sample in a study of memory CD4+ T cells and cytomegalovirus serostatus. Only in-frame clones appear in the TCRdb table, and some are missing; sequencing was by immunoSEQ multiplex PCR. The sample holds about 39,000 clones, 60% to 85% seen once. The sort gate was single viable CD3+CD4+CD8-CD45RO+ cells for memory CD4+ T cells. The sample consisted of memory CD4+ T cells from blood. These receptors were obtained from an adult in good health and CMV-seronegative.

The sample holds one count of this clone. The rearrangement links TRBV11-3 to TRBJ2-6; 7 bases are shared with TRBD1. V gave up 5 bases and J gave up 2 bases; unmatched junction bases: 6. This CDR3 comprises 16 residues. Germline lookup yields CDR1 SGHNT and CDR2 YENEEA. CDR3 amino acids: CASSTRTGPGANVLTF. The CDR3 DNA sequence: TGTGCCAGCAGCACCCGGACAGGTCCTGGGGCCAACGTCCTGACTTTC.

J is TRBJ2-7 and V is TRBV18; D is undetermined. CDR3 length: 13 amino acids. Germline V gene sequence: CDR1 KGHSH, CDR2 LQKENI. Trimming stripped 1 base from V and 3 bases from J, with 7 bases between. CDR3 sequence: CASSPLTSYEQYF. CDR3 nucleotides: TGTGCCAGCTCACCACTTACCAGCTACGAGCAGTACTTC. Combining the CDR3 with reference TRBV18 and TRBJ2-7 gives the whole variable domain NAGVMQNPRHLVRRRGQEARLRCSPMKGHSHVYWYRQLPEEGLKFMVYLQKENIIDESGMPKERFSAEFPKEGPSILRIQQVVRGDSAAYFCASSPLTSYEQYFGPGTRLTVT.

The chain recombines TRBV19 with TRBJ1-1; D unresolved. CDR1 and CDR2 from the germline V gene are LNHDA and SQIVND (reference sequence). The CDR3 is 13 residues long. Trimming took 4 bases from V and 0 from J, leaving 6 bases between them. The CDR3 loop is CASSKNMNTEAFF. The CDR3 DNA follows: TGTGCCAGTAGTAAAAACATGAACACTGAAGCTTTCTTT.

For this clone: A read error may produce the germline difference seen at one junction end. CDR3 sequence (DNA): TGTGCCAGTAATATACAGGGGCCGAATCAGCCCCAGCATTTT. Translating it yields CASNIQGPNQPQHF. The chain has TRBV19 and TRBJ1-5, with 7 bases matching TRBD1. Looked up from germline, CDR1 is LNHDA and CDR2 is SQIVND (reference sequence). There are 14 residues in the CDR3.

For the CDR3, the DNA is TGTGCCAGCAGACTAGGCGGGGGGGGAGAGAACTATGGCTACACCTTC. Residues: CASRLGGGGENYGYTF. V usage is TRBV5-4 and J usage is TRBJ1-2, with D perhaps TRBD1 (5 bases). CDR1 SGHNT and CDR2 YYREEE come from the germline V gene (reference sequence). This CDR3 spans 16 amino acids. V gave up 5 bases and J gave up 2 bases, with 19 bases separating them.

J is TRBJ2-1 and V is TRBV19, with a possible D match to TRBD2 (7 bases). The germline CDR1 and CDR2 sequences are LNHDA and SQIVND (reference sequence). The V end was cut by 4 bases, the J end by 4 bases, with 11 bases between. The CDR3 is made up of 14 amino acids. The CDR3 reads CASSSGGFYNEQFF. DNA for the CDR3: TGTGCCAGTAGTAGCGGGGGCTTTTACAATGAGCAGTTCTTC.

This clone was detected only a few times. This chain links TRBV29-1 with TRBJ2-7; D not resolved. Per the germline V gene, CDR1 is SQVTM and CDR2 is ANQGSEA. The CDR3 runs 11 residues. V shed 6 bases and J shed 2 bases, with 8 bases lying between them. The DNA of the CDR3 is TGCAGCGTGTCCAGTCCCTACGAGCAGTACTTC. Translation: CSVSSPYEQYF.

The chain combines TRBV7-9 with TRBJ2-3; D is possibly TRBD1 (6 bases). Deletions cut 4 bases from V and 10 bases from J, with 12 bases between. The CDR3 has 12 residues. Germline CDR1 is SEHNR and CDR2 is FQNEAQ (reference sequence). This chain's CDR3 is CASSSTGKAQYF. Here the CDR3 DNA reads TGTGCCAGCAGCTCTACAGGGAAGGCGCAGTATTTT.

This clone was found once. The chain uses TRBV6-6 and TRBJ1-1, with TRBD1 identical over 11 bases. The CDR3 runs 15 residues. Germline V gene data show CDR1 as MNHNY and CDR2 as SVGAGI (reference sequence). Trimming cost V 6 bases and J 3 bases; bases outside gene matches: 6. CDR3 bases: TGTGCCAGCAGAGGACAGGGGGCCGGGGACACTGAAGCTTTCTTT. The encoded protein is CASRGQGAGDTEAFF.

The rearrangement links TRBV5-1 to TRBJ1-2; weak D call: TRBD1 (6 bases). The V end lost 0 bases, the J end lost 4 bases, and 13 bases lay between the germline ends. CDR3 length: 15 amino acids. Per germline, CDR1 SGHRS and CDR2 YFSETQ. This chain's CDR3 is CASSLAVSDSYGYTF. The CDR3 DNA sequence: TGCGCCAGCAGCTTGGCGGTTTCGGACAGCTATGGCTACACCTTC.

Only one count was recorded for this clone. The CDR3 here is CASSIQGSNTGELFF. The CDR3 DNA sequence: TGTGCCAGCAGCATCCAGGGATCGAACACCGGGGAGCTGTTTTTT. The chain links TRBV14 to TRBJ2-2; D is possibly TRBD1 (5 bases). The V and J ends lost 5 bases and 0 bases respectively, with 10 bases between them. This CDR3 region has 15 residues. Germline V CDR1 and CDR2: SGHDN, FVKESK.

The CDR3 DNA sequence: TGTGCCAGCAGTTCCCCATTCGGACTAGCGGGGACAGATACGCAGTATTTT. Its protein is CASSSPFGLAGTDTQYF. The V call is TRBV28, the J call TRBJ2-3, with TRBD2 matching over 12 bases. V was pared by 4 bases and J by 3 bases, with 8 bases of the junction left unmatched. From germline, CDR1 is MDHEN and CDR2 SYDVKM. CDR3 length: 17 residues.

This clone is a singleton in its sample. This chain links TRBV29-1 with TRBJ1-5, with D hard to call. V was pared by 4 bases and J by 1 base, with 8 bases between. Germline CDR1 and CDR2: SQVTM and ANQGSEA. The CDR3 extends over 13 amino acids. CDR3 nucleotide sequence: TGCAGCGTTGGCATTTGGAGCAATCAGCCCCAGCATTTT. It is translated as CSVGIWSNQPQHF.

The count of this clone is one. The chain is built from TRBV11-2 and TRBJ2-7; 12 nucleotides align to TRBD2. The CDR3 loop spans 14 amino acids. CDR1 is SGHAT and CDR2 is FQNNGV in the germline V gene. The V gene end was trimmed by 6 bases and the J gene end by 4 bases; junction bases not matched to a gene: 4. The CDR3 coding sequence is TGTGCCAGCAGAACTAGCGGGGGGCTGTACGAGCAGTACTTC. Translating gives CASRTSGGLYEQYF.

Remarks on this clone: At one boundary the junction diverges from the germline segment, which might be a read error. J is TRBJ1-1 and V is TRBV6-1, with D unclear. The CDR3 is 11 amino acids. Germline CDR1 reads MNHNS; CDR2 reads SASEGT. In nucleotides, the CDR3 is TGTTCCAGCAACTCAAACACTGAAGCTTTCTTT. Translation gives CSSNSNTEAFF.